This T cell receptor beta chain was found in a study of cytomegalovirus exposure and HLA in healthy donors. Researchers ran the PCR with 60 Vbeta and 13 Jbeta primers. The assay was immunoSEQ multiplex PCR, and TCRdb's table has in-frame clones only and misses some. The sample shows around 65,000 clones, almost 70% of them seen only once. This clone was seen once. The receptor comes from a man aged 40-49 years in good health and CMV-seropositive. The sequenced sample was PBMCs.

CDR3 sequence (DNA): TGTGCCAGCAGCTTAGGGCGGGGGATATACAATGAGCAGTTCTTC. Protein product: CASSLGRGIYNEQFF. The gene calls are TRBV7-9 and TRBJ2-1, with 7 bases that match TRBD2. The CDR3 totals 15 residues. The trim removed 1 base at V and 4 bases at J, leaving 4 bases unmatched. The germline gives CDR1 SEHNR, CDR2 FQNEAQ (reference sequence).